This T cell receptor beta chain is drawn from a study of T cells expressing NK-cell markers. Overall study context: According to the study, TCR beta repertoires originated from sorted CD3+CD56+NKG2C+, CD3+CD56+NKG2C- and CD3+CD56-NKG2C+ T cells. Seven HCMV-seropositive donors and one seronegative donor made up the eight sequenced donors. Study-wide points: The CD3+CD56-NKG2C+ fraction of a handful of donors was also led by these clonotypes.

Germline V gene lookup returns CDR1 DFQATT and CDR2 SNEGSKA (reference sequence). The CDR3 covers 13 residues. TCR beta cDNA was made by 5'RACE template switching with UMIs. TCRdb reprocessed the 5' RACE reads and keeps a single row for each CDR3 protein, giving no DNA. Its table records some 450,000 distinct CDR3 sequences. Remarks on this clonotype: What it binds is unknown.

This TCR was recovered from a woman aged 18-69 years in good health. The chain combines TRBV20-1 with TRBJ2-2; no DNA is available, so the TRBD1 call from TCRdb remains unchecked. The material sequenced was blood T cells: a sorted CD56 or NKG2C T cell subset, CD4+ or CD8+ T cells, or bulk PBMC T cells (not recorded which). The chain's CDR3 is CSAQGGGTGELFF.